A single sample gave rise to the 7 T cell receptor beta chains below, sequenced in a study of long-term antiretroviral therapy in people with HIV. The authors ran the immunoSEQ assay, v3.0, at survey level. Data came from immunoSEQ multiplex PCR; TCRdb stores just in-frame clones and leaves some out. The table records fewer than 40,000 clones, 75% to 85% of them present only once. The sample consisted of unsorted PBMCs, taken 3.4 years after starting antiretroviral therapy. All receptors derive from a man aged 25-40 years with HIV.

The chain is built from TRBV5-8 and TRBJ1-5; D call uncertain. V dropped 2 bases and J dropped 4 bases, with 13 bases sitting between them. Germline V gene data show CDR1 as SGHTS and CDR2 as YDEGEE. This CDR3 has 15 amino acids. Here the CDR3 DNA reads TGTGCCAGCAGCTTCTACCAACACCTGAATCAGCCCCAGCATTTT. It translates to CASSFYQHLNQPQHF. Filled out from reference TRBV5-8 and TRBJ1-5, the complete variable domain reads EAGVTQSPTHLIKTRGQQATLRCSPISGHTSVYWYQQALGLGLQFLLWYDEGEERNRGNFPPRFSGRQFPNYSSELNVNALELEDSALYLCASSFYQHLNQPQHFGDGTRLSIL.

J is TRBJ2-1 and V is TRBV4-3, with 11 bases identical to TRBD2. V was pared by 0 bases and J by 0 bases, with 4 bases of the junction left unmatched. Germline CDR1 and CDR2: LGHNA and YSLEER. This CDR3 is 18 amino acids long. DNA for the CDR3: TGCGCCAGCAGCCAAGATCCAACTAGCGGGAGCTCCTACAATGAGCAGTTCTTC. This codes for CASSQDPTSGSSYNEQFF.

V is TRBV6-6 and J is TRBJ2-7; 8 bases agree with TRBD1. Germline V lookup: CDR1 MNHNY, CDR2 SVGAGI (reference sequence). This CDR3 spans 14 amino acids. V lost 4 bases to trimming and J lost 5 bases; unmatched junction nucleotides: 7. Written as DNA, the CDR3 is TGTGCCAGCAGTTTGACAGGGGTCTGGGACGAGCAGTACTTC. Its protein is CASSLTGVWDEQYF.

This clone was counted between two and nine times. CDR3 protein: CASSEEGQSNQPQHF. The CDR3 nucleotides are TGCGCCAGCAGCGAGGAGGGACAGAGCAATCAGCCCCAGCATTTT. The J gene is TRBJ1-5, the V gene TRBV5-1; TRBD1 agrees at 7 bases. The CDR3 is 15 residues long. Trimming at V came to 4 bases and at J to 1 base, leaving 5 bases not matched to a gene. Germline-derived CDR1 and CDR2 are SGHRS and YFSETQ. Complete variable domain (other parts from reference TRBV5-1 and TRBJ1-5): KAGVTQTPRYLIKTRGQQVTLSCSPISGHRSVSWYQQTPGQGLQFLFEYFSETQRNKGNFPGRFSGRQFSNSRSEMNVSTLELGDSALYLCASSEEGQSNQPQHFGDGTRLSIL.

In this sample, this clone turned up a few times. The gene calls are TRBV28 and TRBJ2-7, with D unclear. The germline V and J ends were trimmed by 3 bases and 7 bases, with 13 bases remaining between them. Germline assignment: CDR1 MDHEN and CDR2 SYDVKM. The CDR3 covers 13 residues. DNA of the CDR3: TGTGCCAGCAGTTTTCTAGTATCTGGGGAGCAGTACTTC. It codes for CASSFLVSGEQYF. The full variable domain, completed using reference TRBV28 and TRBJ2-7, is DVKVTQSSRYLVKRTGEKVFLECVQDMDHENMFWYRQDPGLGLRLIYFSYDVKMKEKGDIPEGYSVSREKKERFSLILESASTNQTSMYLCASSFLVSGEQYFGPGTRLTVT.

The CDR3 loop is CASGYDLNTEAFF. The CDR3 nucleotides read TGTGCTAGTGGTTACGACTTGAACACTGAAGCTTTCTTT. This sequence joins TRBV12-5 and TRBJ1-1; D unclear. V lost 4 bases and J 0 bases, leaving 6 bases between the germline ends. The CDR3 has 13 amino acids. The germline V gene has CDR1 LGHNT and CDR2 FRNRAP.

Points on this clone: The same CDR3 arises from other DNA sequences in this sample as well. The chain has TRBV28 and TRBJ2-5, with unresolved D. Per the germline V gene, CDR1 is MDHEN and CDR2 is SYDVKM. CDR3 length equals 11 residues. Trimming cost V 3 bases and J 5 bases, with 4 bases left between them. The CDR3 reads CASSFGETQYF. The CDR3 DNA is TGTGCCAGCAGTTTCGGGGAGACCCAGTACTTC.